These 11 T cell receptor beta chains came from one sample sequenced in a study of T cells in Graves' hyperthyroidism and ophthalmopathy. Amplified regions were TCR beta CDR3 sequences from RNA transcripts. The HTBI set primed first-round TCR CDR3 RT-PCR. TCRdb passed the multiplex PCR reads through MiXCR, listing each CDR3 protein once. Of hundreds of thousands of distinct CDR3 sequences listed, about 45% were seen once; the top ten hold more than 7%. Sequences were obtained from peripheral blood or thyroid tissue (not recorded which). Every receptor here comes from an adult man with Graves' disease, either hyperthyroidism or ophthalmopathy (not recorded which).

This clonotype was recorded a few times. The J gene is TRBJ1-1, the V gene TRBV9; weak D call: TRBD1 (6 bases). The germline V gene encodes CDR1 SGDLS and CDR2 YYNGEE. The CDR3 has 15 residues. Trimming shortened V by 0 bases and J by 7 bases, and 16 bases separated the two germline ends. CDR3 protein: CASSVDQGTRLEAFF. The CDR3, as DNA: TGTGCCAGCAGCGTAGATCAGGGGACGAGACTTGAAGCTTTCTTT.

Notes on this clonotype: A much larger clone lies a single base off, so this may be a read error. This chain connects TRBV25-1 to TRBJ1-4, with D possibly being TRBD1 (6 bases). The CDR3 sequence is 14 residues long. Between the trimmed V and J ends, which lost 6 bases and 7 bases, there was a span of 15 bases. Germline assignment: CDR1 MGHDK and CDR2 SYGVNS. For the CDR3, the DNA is TGTGCCAGCAGCTACGGGGCAGGGGCTGAAAAACTGTTTTTT. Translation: CASSYGAGAEKLFF.

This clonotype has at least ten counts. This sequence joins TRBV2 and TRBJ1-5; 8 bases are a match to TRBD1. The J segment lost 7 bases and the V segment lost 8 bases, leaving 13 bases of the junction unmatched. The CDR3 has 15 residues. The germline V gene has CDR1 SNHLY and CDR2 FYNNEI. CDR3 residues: CASWVGQGAGQPQHF. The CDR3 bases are TGTGCCAGCTGGGTTGGCCAGGGGGCTGGCCAGCCCCAGCATTTT. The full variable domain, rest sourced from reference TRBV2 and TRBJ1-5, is EPEVTQTPSHQVTQMGQEVILRCVPISNHLYFYWYRQILGQKVEFLVSFYNNEISEKSEIFDDQFSVERPDGSNFTLKIRSTKLEDSAMYFCASWVGQGAGQPQHFGDGTRLSIL.

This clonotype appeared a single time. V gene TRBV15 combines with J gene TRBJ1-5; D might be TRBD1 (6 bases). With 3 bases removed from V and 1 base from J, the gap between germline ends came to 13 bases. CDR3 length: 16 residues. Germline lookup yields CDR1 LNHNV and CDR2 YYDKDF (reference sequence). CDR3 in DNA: TGTGCCACCAGCAGTGAAGGCACAGGGAGCAATCAGCCCCAGCATTTT. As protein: CATSSEGTGSNQPQHF. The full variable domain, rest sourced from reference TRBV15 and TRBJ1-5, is DAMVIQNPRYQVTQFGKPVTLSCSQTLNHNVMYWYQQKSSQAPKLLFHYYDKDFNNEADTPDNFQSRRPNTSFCFLDIRSPGLGDTAMYLCATSSEGTGSNQPQHFGDGTRLSIL.

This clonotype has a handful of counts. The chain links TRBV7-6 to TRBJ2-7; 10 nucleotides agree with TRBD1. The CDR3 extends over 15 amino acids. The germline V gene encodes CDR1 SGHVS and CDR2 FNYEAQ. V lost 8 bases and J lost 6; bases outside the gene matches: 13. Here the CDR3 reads CASALGQGVSSEQYF. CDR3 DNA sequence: TGTGCCAGCGCCCTCGGACAGGGGGTGTCTAGCGAGCAGTACTTC.

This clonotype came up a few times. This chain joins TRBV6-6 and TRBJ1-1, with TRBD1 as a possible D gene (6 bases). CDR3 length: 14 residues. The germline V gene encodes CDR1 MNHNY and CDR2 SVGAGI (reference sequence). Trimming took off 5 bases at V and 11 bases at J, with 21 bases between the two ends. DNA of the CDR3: TGTGCCAGCAGTGAAAGGGGTACAGGGCGTTCGGCTTTCTTT. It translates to CASSERGTGRSAFF.

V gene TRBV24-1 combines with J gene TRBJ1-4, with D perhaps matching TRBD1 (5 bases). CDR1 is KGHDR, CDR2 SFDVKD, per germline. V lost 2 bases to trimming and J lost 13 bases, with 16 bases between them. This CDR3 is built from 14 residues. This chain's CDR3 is CATSDSGGTPRLFF. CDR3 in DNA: TGTGCCACCAGTGATTCCGGAGGGACGCCCAGACTGTTTTTT.

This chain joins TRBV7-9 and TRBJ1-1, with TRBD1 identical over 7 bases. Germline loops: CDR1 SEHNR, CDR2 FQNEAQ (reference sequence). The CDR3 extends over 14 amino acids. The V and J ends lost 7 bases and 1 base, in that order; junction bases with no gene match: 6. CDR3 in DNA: TGTGCCAGCACCAGACAGGGAGAGAACACTGAAGCTTTCTTT. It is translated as CASTRQGENTEAFF.

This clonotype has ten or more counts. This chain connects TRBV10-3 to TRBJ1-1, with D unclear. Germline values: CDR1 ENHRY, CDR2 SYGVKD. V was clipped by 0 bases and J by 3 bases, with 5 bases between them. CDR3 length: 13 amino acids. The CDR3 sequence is CAISESWDTEAFF. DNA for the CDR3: TGTGCCATCAGTGAGTCGTGGGACACTGAAGCTTTCTTT.

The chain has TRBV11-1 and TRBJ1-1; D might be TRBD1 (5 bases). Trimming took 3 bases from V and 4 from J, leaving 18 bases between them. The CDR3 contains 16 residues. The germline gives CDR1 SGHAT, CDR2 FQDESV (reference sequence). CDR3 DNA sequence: TGTGCCAGCAGCTTCTCTAACCCCAGGGAAGGCACTGAAGCTTTCTTT. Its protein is CASSFSNPREGTEAFF.

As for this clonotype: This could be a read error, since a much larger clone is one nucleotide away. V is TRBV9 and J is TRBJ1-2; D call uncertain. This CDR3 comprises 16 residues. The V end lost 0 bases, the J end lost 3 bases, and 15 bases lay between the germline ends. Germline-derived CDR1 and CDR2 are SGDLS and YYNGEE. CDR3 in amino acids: CASSVAVTTLYYGYTF. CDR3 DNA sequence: TGTGCCAGCAGCGTAGCCGTAACAACCCTGTACTATGGCTACACCTTC.